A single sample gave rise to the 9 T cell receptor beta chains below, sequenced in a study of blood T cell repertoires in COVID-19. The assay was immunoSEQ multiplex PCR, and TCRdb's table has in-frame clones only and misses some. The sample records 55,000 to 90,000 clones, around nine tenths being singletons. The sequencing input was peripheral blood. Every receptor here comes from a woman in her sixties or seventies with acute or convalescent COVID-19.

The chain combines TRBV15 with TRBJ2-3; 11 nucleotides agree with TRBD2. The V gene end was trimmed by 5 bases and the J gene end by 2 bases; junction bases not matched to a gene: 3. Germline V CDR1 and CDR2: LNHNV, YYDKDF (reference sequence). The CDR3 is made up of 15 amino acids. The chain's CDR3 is CATSPTSGVTDTQYF. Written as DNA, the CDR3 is TGTGCCACCAGCCCGACTAGCGGGGTCACAGATACGCAGTATTTT.

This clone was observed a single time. The DNA of the CDR3 is TGTGCCACCAGCAGAGAGGACAGGGAGGGCTATGGCTACACCTTC. This encodes CATSREDREGYGYTF. The rearrangement links TRBV15 to TRBJ1-2, with 8 bases fitting TRBD1. The CDR3 consists of 15 residues. With 0 bases clipped from V and 4 bases from J, the junction kept 4 bases outside the gene matches. Germline loops: CDR1 LNHNV, CDR2 YYDKDF (reference sequence).

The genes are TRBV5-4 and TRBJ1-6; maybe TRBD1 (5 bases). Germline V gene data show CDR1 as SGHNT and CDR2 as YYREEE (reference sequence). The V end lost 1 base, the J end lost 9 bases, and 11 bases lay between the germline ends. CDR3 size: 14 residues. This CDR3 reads CASSLQGGGSPLHF. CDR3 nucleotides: TGTGCCAGCAGCTTGCAGGGAGGAGGTTCACCCCTCCACTTT.

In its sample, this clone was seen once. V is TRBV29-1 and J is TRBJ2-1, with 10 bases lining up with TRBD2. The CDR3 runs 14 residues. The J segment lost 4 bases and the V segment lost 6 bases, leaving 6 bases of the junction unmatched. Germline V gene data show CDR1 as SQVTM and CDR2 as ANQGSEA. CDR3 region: CSVASGGAYNEQFF. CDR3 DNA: TGCAGCGTGGCCAGCGGGGGGGCATACAATGAGCAGTTCTTC.

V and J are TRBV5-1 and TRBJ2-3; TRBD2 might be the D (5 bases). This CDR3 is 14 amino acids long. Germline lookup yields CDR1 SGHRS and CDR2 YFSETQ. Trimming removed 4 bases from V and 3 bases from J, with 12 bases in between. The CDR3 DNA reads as TGCGCCAGCAGCCCCGGGGTGGCTACAGATACGCAGTATTTT. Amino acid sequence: CASSPGVATDTQYF.

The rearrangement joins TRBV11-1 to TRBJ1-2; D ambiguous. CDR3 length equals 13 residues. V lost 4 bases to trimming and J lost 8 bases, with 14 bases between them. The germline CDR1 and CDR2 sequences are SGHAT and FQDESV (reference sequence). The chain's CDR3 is CASSYGRLGGYTF. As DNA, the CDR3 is TGTGCCAGCAGCTACGGGAGACTGGGAGGCTACACCTTC. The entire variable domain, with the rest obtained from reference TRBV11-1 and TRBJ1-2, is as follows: EAEVAQSPRYKITEKSQAVAFWCDPISGHATLYWYRQILGQGPELLVQFQDESVVDDSQLPKDRFSAERLKGVDSTLKIQPAELGDSAMYLCASSYGRLGGYTFGSGTRLTVV.

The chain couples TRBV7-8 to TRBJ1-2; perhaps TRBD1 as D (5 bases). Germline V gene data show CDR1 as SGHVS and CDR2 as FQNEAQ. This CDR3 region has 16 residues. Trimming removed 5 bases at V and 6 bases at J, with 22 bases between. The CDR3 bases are TGTGCCAGCAGCCCCTGGCAGGGTACGGTCTCGGATGGCTACACCTTC. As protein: CASSPWQGTVSDGYTF.

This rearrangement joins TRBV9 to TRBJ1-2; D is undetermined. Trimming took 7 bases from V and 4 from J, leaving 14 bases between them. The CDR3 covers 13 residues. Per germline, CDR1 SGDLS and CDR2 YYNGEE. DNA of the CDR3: TGTGCCAGCGGTGGGCATCGGGGCTATGGCTACACCTTC. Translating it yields CASGGHRGYGYTF. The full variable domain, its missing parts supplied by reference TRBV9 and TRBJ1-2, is DSGVTQTPKHLITATGQRVTLRCSPRSGDLSVYWYQQSLDQGLQFLIQYYNGEERAKGNILERFSAQQFPDLHSELNLSSLELGDSALYFCASGGHRGYGYTFGSGTRLTVV.

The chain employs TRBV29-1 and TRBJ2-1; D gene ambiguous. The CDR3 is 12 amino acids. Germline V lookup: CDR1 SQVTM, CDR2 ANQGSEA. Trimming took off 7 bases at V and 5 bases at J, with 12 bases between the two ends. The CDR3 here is CSGGPRDNEQFF. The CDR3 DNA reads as TGCAGCGGCGGTCCCCGGGACAATGAGCAGTTCTTC.